One and the same sample provided the 12 T cell receptor beta chains below, sequenced in a study of early T cells in non-severe SARS-CoV-2 infection. TCRdb recomputed calls from the 5' RACE reads with MiXCR, one row per CDR3 protein. The sample lists some 35,000 distinct CDR3 sequences, around 7% seen once, with around 25% in the top ten. The source was whole blood, collected at baseline. The source is an adult who was a healthcare worker with PCR-confirmed SARS-CoV-2 infection or an uninfected control (not recorded which).

This chain links TRBV11-2 with TRBJ1-4; D unclear. This CDR3 has 13 residues. Between the trimmed V and J ends, which lost 5 bases and 11 bases, there was a span of 15 bases. Germline CDR1 is SGHAT and CDR2 is FQNNGV. The CDR3 is CASSPGPAPKLFF. The CDR3 DNA reads as TGTGCCAGCAGCCCTGGGCCCGCGCCGAAACTGTTTTTT.

This clonotype was seen many times. V usage is TRBV20-1 and J usage is TRBJ2-5; 10 positions match TRBD1. Trimming took 6 bases from V and 4 from J; bases not matched to a gene: 11. This CDR3 is 15 amino acids long. CDR1 is DFQATT and CDR2 is SNEGSKA in the germline V gene (reference sequence). This CDR3 reads CSAERGQGVGETQYF. Written as DNA, the CDR3 is TGCAGTGCCGAACGAGGACAGGGGGTCGGAGAGACCCAGTACTTC.

The chain joins TRBV10-1 to TRBJ2-3; no definite D call. Germline CDR1 is WNHNN and CDR2 is SYGVQD (reference sequence). CDR3 length equals 14 residues. The V gene lost 3 bases and the J gene lost 4 bases, with 11 bases spanning the gap. CDR3 nucleotide sequence: TGCGCCAGCAGTGACTCTTCACGTGCAGATACGCAGTATTTT. Residues: CASSDSSRADTQYF.

This chain links TRBV5-1 with TRBJ1-1; D is perhaps TRBD1 (6 bases). Per germline, CDR1 SGHRS and CDR2 YFSETQ. V was pared by 6 bases and J by 0 bases, with 12 bases between. The CDR3 consists of 14 residues. The CDR3 here is CASKTGTMNTEAFF. DNA for the CDR3: TGCGCCAGCAAAACAGGGACCATGAACACTGAAGCTTTCTTT.

This clonotype was observed at least ten times. The chain uses TRBV28 and TRBJ2-7; 7 nucleotides agree with TRBD1. Unmatched junction bases numbered 8, after V lost 6 bases and J lost 3 bases. Germline CDR1 is MDHEN and CDR2 is SYDVKM. CDR3 size: 14 residues. The CDR3 loop reads CASSEGQPVYEQYF. The DNA of the CDR3 is TGTGCCAGCAGCGAGGGACAGCCGGTCTACGAGCAGTACTTC.

V gene TRBV5-3 combines with J gene TRBJ2-4; D is unclear. TRBV5-3 is sorted into the ORF group, with uncertain function. The germline V and J ends were trimmed by 2 bases and 12 bases, with 9 bases remaining between them. The CDR3 extends over 11 amino acids. The CDR3, as DNA: TGTGCCAGAAGCTTCCCCGACGGTCAGTACTTC. This codes for CARSFPDGQYF.

This clonotype was recorded many times. The chain links TRBV4-1 to TRBJ2-6, with D hard to call. This CDR3 is 16 amino acids long. Germline V CDR1 and CDR2: MGHRA, YSYEKL. The V end lost 4 bases, the J end lost 0 bases, and 10 bases lay between the germline ends. CDR3 bases: TGCGCCAGCAGCCCCGGACGGTTCTCTGGGGCCAACGTCCTGACTTTC. Protein: CASSPGRFSGANVLTF.

This rearrangement joins TRBV6-1 to TRBJ2-1, with TRBD2 identical over 11 bases. Germline trimming cut 6 bases from V and 2 bases from J; bases unmatched to any gene: 18. Germline lookup yields CDR1 MNHNS and CDR2 SASEGT. This CDR3 has 20 amino acids. The CDR3 nucleotides read TGTGCCAGCAGGGATGCCGCTGGGCTAGCGGGAGGCGTGGCCTACAATGAGCAGTTCTTC. This encodes CASRDAAGLAGGVAYNEQFF.

The genes are TRBV7-9 and TRBJ2-1; 7 bases fit TRBD1. J gave up 4 bases and V 1 base, and 4 bases lay outside the gene matches. In germline, CDR1 is SEHNR, CDR2 FQNEAQ (reference sequence). This CDR3 has 15 residues. The CDR3 DNA reads as TGTGCCAGCAGCTTAGAGGGACAGACATACAATGAGCAGTTCTTC. This codes for CASSLEGQTYNEQFF.

This clonotype was found many times. CDR3: CASSSGQSRHEQYF. The CDR3 DNA reads TGTGCCAGCAGTTCGGGCCAAAGCCGCCACGAGCAGTACTTC. The chain joins TRBV28 to TRBJ2-7; D unclear. V lost 4 bases to trimming and J lost 5 bases, with 15 bases between them. Germline lookup yields CDR1 MDHEN and CDR2 SYDVKM. The CDR3 has 14 residues. The full variable domain, its missing parts supplied by reference TRBV28 and TRBJ2-7, is DVKVTQSSRYLVKRTGEKVFLECVQDMDHENMFWYRQDPGLGLRLIYFSYDVKMKEKGDIPEGYSVSREKKERFSLILESASTNQTSMYLCASSSGQSRHEQYFGPGTRLTVT.

The gene calls are TRBV11-3 and TRBJ2-1; D might be TRBD1 (5 bases). The CDR3 extends over 13 amino acids. CDR1 and CDR2 (germline): SGHNT, YENEEA. V was shortened by 4 bases and J by 5 bases, with 9 bases between the two germline ends. CDR3 amino acids: CASSYFRDNEQFF. The CDR3 DNA reads TGTGCCAGCAGCTATTTCAGGGACAATGAGCAGTTCTTC.

This clonotype showed up many times. V gene TRBV6-2 or TRBV6-3 combines with J gene TRBJ2-1; 9 bases map to TRBD2. CDR1 is MNHEY, CDR2 SVGEGT, per germline. The junction had 13 bases not matched to a gene; V was cut back by 6 bases and J by 7 bases. The CDR3 totals 16 residues. Written as DNA, the CDR3 is TGTGCCAGCAGGGGTCCGGCTAGCGGGATCTTAAATGAGCAGTTCTTC. Its translation: CASRGPASGILNEQFF.